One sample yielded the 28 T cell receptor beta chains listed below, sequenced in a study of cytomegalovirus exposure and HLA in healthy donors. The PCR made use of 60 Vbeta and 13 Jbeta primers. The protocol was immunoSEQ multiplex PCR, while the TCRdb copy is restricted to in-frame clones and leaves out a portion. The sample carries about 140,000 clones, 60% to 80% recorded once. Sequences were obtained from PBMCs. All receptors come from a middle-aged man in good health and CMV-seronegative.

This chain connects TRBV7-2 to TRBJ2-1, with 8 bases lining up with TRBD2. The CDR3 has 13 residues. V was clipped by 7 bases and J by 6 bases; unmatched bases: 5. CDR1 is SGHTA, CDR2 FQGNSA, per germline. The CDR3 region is CASNSGGVNEQFF. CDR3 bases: TGTGCCAGCAACTCGGGGGGGGTCAATGAGCAGTTCTTC.

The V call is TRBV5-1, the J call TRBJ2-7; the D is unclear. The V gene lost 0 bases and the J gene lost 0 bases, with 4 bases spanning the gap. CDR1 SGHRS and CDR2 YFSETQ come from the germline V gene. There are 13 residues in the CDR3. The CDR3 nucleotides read TGCGCCAGCAGCTTGGTCGGCTCCTACGAGCAGTACTTC. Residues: CASSLVGSYEQYF. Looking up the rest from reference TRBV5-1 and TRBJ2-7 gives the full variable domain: KAGVTQTPRYLIKTRGQQVTLSCSPISGHRSVSWYQQTPGQGLQFLFEYFSETQRNKGNFPGRFSGRQFSNSRSEMNVSTLELGDSALYLCASSLVGSYEQYFGPGTRLTVT.

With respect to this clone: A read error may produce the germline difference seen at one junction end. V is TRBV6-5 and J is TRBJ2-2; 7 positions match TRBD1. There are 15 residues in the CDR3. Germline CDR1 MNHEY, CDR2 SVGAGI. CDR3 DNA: TGTGCCGGCAGTTACTTAGGGGGCCAGGGCGGGGAGCTGTTTTTT. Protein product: CAGSYLGGQGGELFF.

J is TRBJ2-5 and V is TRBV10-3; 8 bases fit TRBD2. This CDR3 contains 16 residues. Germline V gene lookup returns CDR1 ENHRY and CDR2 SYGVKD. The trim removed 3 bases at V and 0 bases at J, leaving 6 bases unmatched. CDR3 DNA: TGTGCCATCAGTGACCCCGGGGGGGAGTACCAAGAGACCCAGTACTTC. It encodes CAISDPGGEYQETQYF.

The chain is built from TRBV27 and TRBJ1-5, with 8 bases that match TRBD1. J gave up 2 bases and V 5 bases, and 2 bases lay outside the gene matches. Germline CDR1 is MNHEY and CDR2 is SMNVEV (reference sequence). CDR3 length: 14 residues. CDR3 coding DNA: TGTGCCAGCAGTGTGGACAGGGGCAATCAGCCCCAGCATTTT. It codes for CASSVDRGNQPQHF.

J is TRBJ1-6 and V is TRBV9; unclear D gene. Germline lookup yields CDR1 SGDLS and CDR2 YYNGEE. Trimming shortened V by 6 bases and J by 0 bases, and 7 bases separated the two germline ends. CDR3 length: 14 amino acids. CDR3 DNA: TGTGCCAGCACCCTGAGCTCCTATAATTCACCCCTCCACTTT. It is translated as CASTLSSYNSPLHF.

The DNA of the CDR3 is TGTGCCAGCAGTTCTACCCGGGACTACCCGTACAATGAGCAGTTCTTC. As protein: CASSSTRDYPYNEQFF. The V call is TRBV28, the J call TRBJ2-1; 7 bases agree with TRBD2. This CDR3 contains 16 residues. Trimming removed 4 bases from V and 4 bases from J; junction bases left unmatched: 10. Looked up from germline, CDR1 is MDHEN and CDR2 is SYDVKM.

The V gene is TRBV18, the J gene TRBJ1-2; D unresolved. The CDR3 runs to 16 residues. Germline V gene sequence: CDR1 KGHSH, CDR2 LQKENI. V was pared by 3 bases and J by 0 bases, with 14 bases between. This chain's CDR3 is CASSPPPGITNYGYTF. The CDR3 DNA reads TGTGCCAGCTCACCTCCTCCCGGGATTACTAACTATGGCTACACCTTC.

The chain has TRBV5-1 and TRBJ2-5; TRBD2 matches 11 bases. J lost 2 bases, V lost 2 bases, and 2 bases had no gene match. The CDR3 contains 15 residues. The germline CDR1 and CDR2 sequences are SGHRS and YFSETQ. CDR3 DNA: TGCGCCAGCAGCTTCGGGACTAGCGGACAAGAGACCCAGTACTTC. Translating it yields CASSFGTSGQETQYF.

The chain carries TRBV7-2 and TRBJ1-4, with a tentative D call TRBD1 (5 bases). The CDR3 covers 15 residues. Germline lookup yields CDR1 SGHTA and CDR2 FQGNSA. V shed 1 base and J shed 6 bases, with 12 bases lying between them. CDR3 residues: CASSLGWRGYEKLFF. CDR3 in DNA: TGTGCCAGCAGCTTAGGGTGGAGGGGTTATGAAAAACTGTTTTTT. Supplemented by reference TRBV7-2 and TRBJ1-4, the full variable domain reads GAGVSQSPSNKVTEKGKDVELRCDPISGHTALYWYRQSLGQGLEFLIYFQGNSAPDKSGLPSDRFSAERTGGSVSTLTIQRTQQEDSAVYLCASSLGWRGYEKLFFGSGTQLSVL.

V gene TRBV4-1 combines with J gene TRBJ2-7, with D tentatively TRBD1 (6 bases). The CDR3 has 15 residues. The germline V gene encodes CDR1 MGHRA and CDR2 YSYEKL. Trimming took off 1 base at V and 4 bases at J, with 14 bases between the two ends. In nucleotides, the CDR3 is TGCGCCAGCAGCCAAGGGGACAAGGAACTTTACGAGCAGTACTTC. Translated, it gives CASSQGDKELYEQYF.

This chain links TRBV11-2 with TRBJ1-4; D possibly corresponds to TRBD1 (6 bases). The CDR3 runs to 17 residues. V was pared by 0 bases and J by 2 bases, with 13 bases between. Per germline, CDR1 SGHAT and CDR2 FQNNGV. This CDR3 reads CASSLESRGATNEKLFF. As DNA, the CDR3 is TGTGCCAGCAGCTTAGAGAGTCGGGGGGCTACTAATGAAAAACTGTTTTTT.

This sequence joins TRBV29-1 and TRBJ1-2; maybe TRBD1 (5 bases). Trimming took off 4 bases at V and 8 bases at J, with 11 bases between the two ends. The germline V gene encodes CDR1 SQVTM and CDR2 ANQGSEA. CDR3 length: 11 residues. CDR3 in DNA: TGCAGCGTTGGGGACGGAGGGGGCTACACCTTC. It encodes CSVGDGGGYTF.

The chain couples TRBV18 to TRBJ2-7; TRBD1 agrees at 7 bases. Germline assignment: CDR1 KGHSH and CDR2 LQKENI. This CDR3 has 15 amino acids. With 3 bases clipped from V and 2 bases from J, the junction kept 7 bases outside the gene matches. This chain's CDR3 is CASSPGRDSTYEQYF. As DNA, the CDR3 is TGTGCCAGCTCACCGGGCCGGGACAGTACCTACGAGCAGTACTTC.

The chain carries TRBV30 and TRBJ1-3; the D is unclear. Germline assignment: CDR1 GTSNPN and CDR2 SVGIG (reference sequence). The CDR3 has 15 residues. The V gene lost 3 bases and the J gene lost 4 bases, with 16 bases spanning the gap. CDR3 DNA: TGTGCCTGGAGCTCGGAGAGGGCCGGGGGAAACACCATATATTTT. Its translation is CAWSSERAGGNTIYF.

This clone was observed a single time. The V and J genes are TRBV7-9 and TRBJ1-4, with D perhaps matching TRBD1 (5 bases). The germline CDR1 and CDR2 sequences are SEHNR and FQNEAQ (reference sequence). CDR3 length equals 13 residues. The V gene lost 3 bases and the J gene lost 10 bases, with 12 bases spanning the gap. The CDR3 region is CASSLDPGGKLFF. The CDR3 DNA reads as TGTGCCAGCAGCTTGGACCCGGGGGGAAAACTGTTTTTT.

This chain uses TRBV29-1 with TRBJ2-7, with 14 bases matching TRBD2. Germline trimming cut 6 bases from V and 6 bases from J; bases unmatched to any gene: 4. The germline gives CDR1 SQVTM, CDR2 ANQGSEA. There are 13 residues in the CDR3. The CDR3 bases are TGCAGCGTCCGGACTAGCGGGGGGATCGAGCAGTACTTC. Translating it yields CSVRTSGGIEQYF.

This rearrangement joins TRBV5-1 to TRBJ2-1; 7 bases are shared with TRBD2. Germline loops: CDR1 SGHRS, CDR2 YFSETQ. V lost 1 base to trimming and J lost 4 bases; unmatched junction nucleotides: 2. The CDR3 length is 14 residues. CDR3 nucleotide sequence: TGCGCCAGCAGCTTGCGGGGGGAATACAATGAGCAGTTCTTC. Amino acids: CASSLRGEYNEQFF.

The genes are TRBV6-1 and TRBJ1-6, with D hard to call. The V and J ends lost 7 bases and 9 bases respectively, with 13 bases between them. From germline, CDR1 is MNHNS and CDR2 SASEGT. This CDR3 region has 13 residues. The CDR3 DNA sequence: TGTGCCAGCAAATCAGGTCCCGGTTCACCCCTCCACTTT. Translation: CASKSGPGSPLHF.

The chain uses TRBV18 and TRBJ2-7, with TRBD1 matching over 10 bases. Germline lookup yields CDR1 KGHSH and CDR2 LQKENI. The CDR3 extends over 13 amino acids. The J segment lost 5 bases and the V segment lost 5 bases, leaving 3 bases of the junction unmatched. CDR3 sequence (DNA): TGTGCCAGCTCATCCGGGACAGGGGACGAGCAGTACTTC. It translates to CASSSGTGDEQYF.

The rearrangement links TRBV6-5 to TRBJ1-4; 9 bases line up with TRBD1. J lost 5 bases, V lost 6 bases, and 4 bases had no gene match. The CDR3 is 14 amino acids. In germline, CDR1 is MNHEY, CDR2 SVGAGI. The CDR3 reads CASRETGGNEKLFF. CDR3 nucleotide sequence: TGTGCCAGCAGGGAGACAGGGGGGAATGAAAAACTGTTTTTT.

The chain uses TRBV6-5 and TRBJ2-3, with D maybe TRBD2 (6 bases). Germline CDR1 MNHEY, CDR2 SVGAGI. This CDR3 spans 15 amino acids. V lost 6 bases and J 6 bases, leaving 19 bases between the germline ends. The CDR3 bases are TGTGCCAGCAGGACTTGGCGGGGTGGTAGGGATACGCAGTATTTT. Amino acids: CASRTWRGGRDTQYF.

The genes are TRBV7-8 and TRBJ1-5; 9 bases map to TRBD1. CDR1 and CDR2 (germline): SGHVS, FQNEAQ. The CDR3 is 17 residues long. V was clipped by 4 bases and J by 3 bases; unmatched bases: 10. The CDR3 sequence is CASSSYRTGVSNQPQHF. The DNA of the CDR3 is TGTGCCAGCAGCTCATACAGGACAGGGGTGTCCAATCAGCCCCAGCATTTT.

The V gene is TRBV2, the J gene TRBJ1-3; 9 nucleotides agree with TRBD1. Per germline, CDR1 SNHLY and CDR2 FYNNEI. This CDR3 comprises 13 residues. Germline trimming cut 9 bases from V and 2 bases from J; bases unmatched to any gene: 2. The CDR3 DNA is TGTGCCAGGAACAGGGGGCCTGGAAACACCATATATTTT. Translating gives CARNRGPGNTIYF.

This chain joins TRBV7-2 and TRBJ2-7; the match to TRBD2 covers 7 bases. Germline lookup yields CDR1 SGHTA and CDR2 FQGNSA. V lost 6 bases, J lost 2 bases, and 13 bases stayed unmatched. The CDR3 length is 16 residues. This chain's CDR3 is CASRLREEFLAYEQYF. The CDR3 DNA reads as TGTGCCAGCAGGTTACGGGAGGAGTTTCTGGCCTACGAGCAGTACTTC.

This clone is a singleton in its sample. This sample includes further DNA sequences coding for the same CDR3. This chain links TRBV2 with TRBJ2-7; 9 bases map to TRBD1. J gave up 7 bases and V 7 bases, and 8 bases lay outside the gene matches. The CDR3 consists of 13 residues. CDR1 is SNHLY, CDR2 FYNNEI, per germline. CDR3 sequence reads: CASIGQGTVEQYF. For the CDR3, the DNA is TGTGCCAGCATTGGACAGGGGACGGTTGAGCAGTACTTC. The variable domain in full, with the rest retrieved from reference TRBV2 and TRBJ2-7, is EPEVTQTPSHQVTQMGQEVILRCVPISNHLYFYWYRQILGQKVEFLVSFYNNEISEKSEIFDDQFSVERPDGSNFTLKIRSTKLEDSAMYFCASIGQGTVEQYFGPGTRLTVT.

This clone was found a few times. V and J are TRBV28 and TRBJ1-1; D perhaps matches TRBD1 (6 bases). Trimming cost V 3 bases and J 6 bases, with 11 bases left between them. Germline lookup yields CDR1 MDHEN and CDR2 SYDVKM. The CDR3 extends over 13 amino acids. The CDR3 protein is CASSFQGSAEAFF. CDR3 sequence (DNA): TGTGCCAGCAGTTTTCAGGGGTCCGCTGAAGCTTTCTTT.

Written as DNA, the CDR3 is TGTGCCAGCAGCTTAGCCGGGGGTAACTACGAGCAGTACTTC. This encodes CASSLAGGNYEQYF. This chain uses TRBV11-2 with TRBJ2-7, with D perhaps TRBD2 (6 bases). The CDR3 covers 14 residues. Germline V gene lookup returns CDR1 SGHAT and CDR2 FQNNGV. Trimming removed 1 base from V and 3 bases from J, with 10 bases in between. The entire variable domain, with the rest obtained from reference TRBV11-2 and TRBJ2-7, is as follows: EAGVAQSPRYKIIEKRQSVAFWCNPISGHATLYWYQQILGQGPKLLIQFQNNGVVDDSQLPKDRFSAERLKGVDSTLKIQPAKLEDSAVYLCASSLAGGNYEQYFGPGTRLTVT.